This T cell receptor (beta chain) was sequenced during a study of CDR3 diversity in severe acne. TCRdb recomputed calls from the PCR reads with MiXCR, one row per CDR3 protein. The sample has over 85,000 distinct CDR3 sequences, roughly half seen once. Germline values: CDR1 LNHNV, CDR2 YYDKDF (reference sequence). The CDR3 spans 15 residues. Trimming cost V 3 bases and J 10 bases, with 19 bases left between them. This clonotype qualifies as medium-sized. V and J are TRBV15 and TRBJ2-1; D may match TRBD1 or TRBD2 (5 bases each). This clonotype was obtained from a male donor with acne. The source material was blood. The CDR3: CATSSTYTGLGEQFF. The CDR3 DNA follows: TGTGCCACCAGCAGCACTTATACAGGACTGGGCGAGCAGTTCTTC.